This T cell receptor (beta chain) was found in a study of blood T cell repertoires in COVID-19. At the level of the study: The United States, Italy and Spain supplied acute and convalescent COVID-19 samples. In each case, the material was cDNA or gDNA derived from T cells, B-cell-depleted T cells, or PBMCs.

The count of this clone is one. Germline V lookup: CDR1 SGHRS, CDR2 YFSETQ. V lost 2 bases and J 0 bases, leaving 10 bases between the germline ends. This CDR3 region has 15 residues. In the study's own analysis: Amplification from reference gene primers served as the basis for estimated nucleated cell counts. Profiling relied on immunoSEQ multiplex PCR, and the TCRdb table lists in-frame clones only, not all of them. V and J calls and clone size are those listed in that table; D and trimming were worked out from the DNA. The table shows around 260,000 clones, with 89% occurring only once. Sequenced sample: peripheral blood. V and J are TRBV5-1 and TRBJ2-3; no clear D gene. The clonotype comes from a woman between 40 and 50 years old who had recovered from COVID-19. CDR3 sequence: CASSFARSSTDTQYF. CDR3 in DNA: TGCGCCAGCAGCTTCGCGCGGTCTAGCACAGATACGCAGTATTTT.